This TCR beta chain was recorded in a study of T cells after posttransplantation cyclophosphamide. Study conclusions and caveats: Tissue-infiltrating T cells from skin or gut overlapped little with blood T cells. Later post-transplant blood repertoires were often dominated by donor CD8+ memory clones. TRB clonality was highly associated with recipient CMV seropositivity and reactivation.

As for this clone: Its antigen is unidentified.

The V gene's germline CDR1 is LNHNV and CDR2 YYDKDF (reference sequence). The CDR3 consists of 17 residues. Controls had myeloablative marrow grafts with methotrexate and calcineurin inhibitor, sampled at 1 year. Assay: immunoSEQ multiplex PCR; the TCRdb copy retains only in-frame clones and omits some. This repertoire shows roughly 21,000 clones, more than 80% found once; its top ten account for about 1.8%. The chain carries TRBV15 and TRBJ2-5; 7 bases line up with TRBD2. Judging by the DNA end, TRBJ2-7 fits better; the J call may be wrong. The clonotype was recovered from a female patient under 45 who received an allogeneic stem cell transplant from an unrelated donor, was CMV-positive, and had acute and chronic GVHD. The T cells may partly be graft donor cells. Specimen: PBMCs, collected 350 to 400 days after allogeneic stem cell transplant with calcineurin inhibitor and methotrexate. CDR3 DNA sequence: TGTGCCACCAGCACCTTCCTTACCGGGACTATCATCTACGAGCAGTACTTC. This sequence encodes CATSTFLTGTIIYEQYF.